A single sample gave rise to the 10 T cell receptor beta chains below, sequenced in a study of T cell repertoires in cytomegalovirus infection. No antigen is known for these receptors. TCRdb recomputed calls from the reads with MiXCR, one row per CDR3 protein. Of tens of thousands of distinct CDR3 sequences in the sample, 20% were seen once. Sample: PBMCs, sequenced either directly or after in vitro stimulation (not recorded which). The receptor set was obtained from a human donor in good health (CMV status not recorded). Some clones in this sample may be carry-over from other donors' samples.

This clonotype was recorded at least ten times. The V gene is TRBV7-2, the J gene TRBJ1-1; 7 bases are shared with TRBD1. The length of the CDR3 is 15 residues. CDR1 SGHTA and CDR2 FQGNSA come from the germline V gene. The V gene end was trimmed by 2 bases and the J gene end by 1 base; junction bases not matched to a gene: 4. The CDR3, as DNA: TGTGCCAGCAGCTTATTAGGGGGCGGGAACACTGAAGCTTTCTTT. Amino acids: CASSLLGGGNTEAFF. The full variable domain, with the rest looked up from reference TRBV7-2 and TRBJ1-1, is GAGVSQSPSNKVTEKGKDVELRCDPISGHTALYWYRQSLGQGLEFLIYFQGNSAPDKSGLPSDRFSAERTGGSVSTLTIQRTQQEDSAVYLCASSLLGGGNTEAFFGQGTRLTVV.

This clonotype was detected ten times or more. The J gene is TRBJ1-3, the V gene TRBV4-2; D gene ambiguous. This CDR3 is 15 amino acids long. V was cut by 1 base and J by 0 bases, with 7 bases left in between. Germline V gene sequence: CDR1 LGHNA, CDR2 YNFKEQ. As DNA, the CDR3 is TGTGCCAGCAGCCAAGTTGTTGACTCTGGAAACACCATATATTTT. The encoded protein is CASSQVVDSGNTIYF.

The chain is built from TRBV5-6 and TRBJ2-7; D is tentatively TRBD1 or TRBD2 (5 bases each). V gave up 4 bases and J gave up 12 bases, with 23 bases separating them. The CDR3 is made up of 14 amino acids. Germline lookup yields CDR1 SGHDT and CDR2 YYEEEE. Written as DNA, the CDR3 is TGTGCCAGCAGCGGGACGACGGGCCCACCCCGGTGGTACTTC. This codes for CASSGTTGPPRWYF.

This clonotype was detected a few times. V and J are TRBV19 and TRBJ2-3, with 9 bases lining up with TRBD2. The CDR3 contains 15 residues. Unmatched junction bases numbered 7, after V lost 6 bases and J lost 3 bases. Germline CDR1 is LNHDA and CDR2 is SQIVND (reference sequence). CDR3 protein: CASRIASGVTDTQYF. The CDR3 DNA sequence: TGTGCCAGTAGAATTGCTAGCGGGGTAACAGATACGCAGTATTTT.

This clonotype was detected only a few times. The J gene is TRBJ2-1, the V gene TRBV6-2 or TRBV6-3, with 7 bases matching TRBD2. This CDR3 comprises 16 residues. J lost 7 bases, V lost 2 bases, and 11 bases had no gene match. Germline V gives CDR1 MNHEY, CDR2 SVGEGT. This CDR3 reads CASSYPLMGRDNEQFF. CDR3 in DNA: TGTGCCAGCAGTTACCCCCTAATGGGGAGGGATAATGAGCAGTTCTTC.

This chain uses TRBV12-3 or TRBV12-4 with TRBJ1-5, with 10 bases fitting TRBD1. Trimming at V came to 8 bases and at J to 7 bases, leaving 17 bases not matched to a gene. This CDR3 is 17 amino acids long. The CDR3 coding sequence is TGTGCCAGCTCCTCCCGGGGGGTCTTGGACAGGGGGCAGCCCCAGCATTTT. It translates to CASSSRGVLDRGQPQHF.

Regarding this clonotype: As the CDR3 is not closed by the conserved phenylalanine or tryptophan, this likely results from a read error. No DNA is shown, since the ends of the CDR3 on it are uncertain; the CDR3 is the one TCRdb lists. J is TRBJ2-1 and V is TRBV7-6; the listed D gene, TRBD2, was not tested against the DNA. Germline V CDR1 and CDR2: SGHVS, FNYEAQ. The CDR3 length equals 20 residues, ends included. This CDR3 is CASSGYRDGTSGTSYNEQWL.

This clonotype was detected only a few times. The chain joins TRBV7-2 to TRBJ2-5; a weak D match, TRBD2 (6 bases). Trimming removed 3 bases from V and 4 bases from J, with 15 bases in between. Germline V gene data show CDR1 as SGHTA and CDR2 as FQGNSA. There are 15 residues in the CDR3. The CDR3: CASSLRGPGGETQYF. In nucleotides, the CDR3 is TGTGCCAGCAGCTTGCGGGGCCCCGGGGGAGAGACCCAGTACTTC.

V is TRBV6-5 and J is TRBJ1-2; TRBD1 matches 9 bases. J gave up 8 bases and V 4 bases, and 8 bases lay outside the gene matches. The CDR3 contains 14 residues. Germline V gene sequence: CDR1 MNHEY, CDR2 SVGAGI. The CDR3 spells CASSLQGAEEGYTF. DNA of the CDR3: TGTGCCAGCAGTTTACAGGGGGCAGAGGAAGGCTACACCTTC.

Many counts were recorded for this clonotype. V usage is TRBV4-1 and J usage is TRBJ1-5; tentative D call: TRBD1 (6 bases). The germline V and J ends were trimmed by 6 bases and 6 bases, with 12 bases remaining between them. This CDR3 is built from 13 residues. Germline V gives CDR1 MGHRA, CDR2 YSYEKL. CDR3 sequence (DNA): TGCGCCAGCAGTCTCACAGGGATTCAGCCCCAGCATTTT. Protein product: CASSLTGIQPQHF.